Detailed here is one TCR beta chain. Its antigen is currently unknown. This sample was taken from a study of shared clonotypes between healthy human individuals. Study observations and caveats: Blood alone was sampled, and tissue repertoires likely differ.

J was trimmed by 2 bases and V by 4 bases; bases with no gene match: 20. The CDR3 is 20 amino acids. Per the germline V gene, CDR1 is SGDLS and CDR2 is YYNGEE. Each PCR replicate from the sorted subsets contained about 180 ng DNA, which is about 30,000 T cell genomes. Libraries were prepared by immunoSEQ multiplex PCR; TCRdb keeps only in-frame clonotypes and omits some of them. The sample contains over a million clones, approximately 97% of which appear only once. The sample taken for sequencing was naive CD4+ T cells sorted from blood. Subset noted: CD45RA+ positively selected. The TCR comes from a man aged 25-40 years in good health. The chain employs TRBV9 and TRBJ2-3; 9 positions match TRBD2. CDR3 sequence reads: CASSHTSSGIAPAPTDTQYF. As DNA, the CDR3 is TGTGCCAGCAGCCATACCTCTAGCGGGATAGCGCCAGCGCCCACAGATACGCAGTATTTT.